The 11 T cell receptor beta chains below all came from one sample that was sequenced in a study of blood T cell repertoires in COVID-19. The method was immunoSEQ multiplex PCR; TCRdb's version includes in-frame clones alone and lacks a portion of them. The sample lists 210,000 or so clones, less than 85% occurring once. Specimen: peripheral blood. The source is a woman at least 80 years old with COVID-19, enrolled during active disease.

The CDR3 is CSVEAGGGTQYF. DNA for the CDR3: TGCAGCGTTGAGGCGGGGGGCGGTACCCAGTACTTC. The V gene is TRBV29-1, the J gene TRBJ2-5, with 8 positions matching TRBD2. Per germline, CDR1 SQVTM and CDR2 ANQGSEA. J lost 8 bases, V lost 3 bases, and 5 bases had no gene match. This CDR3 has 12 amino acids.

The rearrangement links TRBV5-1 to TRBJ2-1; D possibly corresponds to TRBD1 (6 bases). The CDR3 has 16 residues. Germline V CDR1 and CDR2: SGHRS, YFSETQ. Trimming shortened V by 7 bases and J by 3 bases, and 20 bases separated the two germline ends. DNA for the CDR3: TGCGCCAGCGCCCTTATACCGGGACAAGACTACAATGAGCAGTTCTTC. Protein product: CASALIPGQDYNEQFF.

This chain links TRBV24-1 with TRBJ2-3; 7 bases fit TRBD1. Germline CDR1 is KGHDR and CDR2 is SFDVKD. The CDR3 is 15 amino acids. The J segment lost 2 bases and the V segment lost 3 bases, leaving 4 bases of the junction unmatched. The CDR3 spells CATSDPTGVTDTQYF. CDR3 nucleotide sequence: TGTGCCACCAGTGATCCAACAGGGGTCACAGATACGCAGTATTTT.

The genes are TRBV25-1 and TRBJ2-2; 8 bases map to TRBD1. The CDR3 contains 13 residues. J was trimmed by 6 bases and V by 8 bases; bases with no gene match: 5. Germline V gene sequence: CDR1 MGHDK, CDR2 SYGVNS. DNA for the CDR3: TGTGCCAGCGAGACAGGGGTCTCCGGGGAGCTGTTTTTT. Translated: CASETGVSGELFF.

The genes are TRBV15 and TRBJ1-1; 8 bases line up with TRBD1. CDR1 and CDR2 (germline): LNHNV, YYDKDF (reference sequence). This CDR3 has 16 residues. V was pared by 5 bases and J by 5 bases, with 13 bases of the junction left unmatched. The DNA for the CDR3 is TGTGCCACCAGCCGAGGGGACAGGACAGGGAGAACTGAAGCTTTCTTT. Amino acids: CATSRGDRTGRTEAFF.

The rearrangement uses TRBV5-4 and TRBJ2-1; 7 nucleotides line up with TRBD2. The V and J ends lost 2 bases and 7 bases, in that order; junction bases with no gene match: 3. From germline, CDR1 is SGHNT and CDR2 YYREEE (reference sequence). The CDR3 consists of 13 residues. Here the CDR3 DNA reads TGTGCCAGCAGCTTTGCGGGAGTAAATGAGCAGTTCTTC. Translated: CASSFAGVNEQFF.

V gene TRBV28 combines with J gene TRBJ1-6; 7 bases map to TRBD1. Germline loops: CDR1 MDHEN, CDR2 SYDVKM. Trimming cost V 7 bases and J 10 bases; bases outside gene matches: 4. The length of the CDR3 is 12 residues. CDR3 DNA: TGTGCCAGCAAGACAGGGCACTCACCCCTCCACTTT. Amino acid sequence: CASKTGHSPLHF. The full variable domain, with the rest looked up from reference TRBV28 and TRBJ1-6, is DVKVTQSSRYLVKRTGEKVFLECVQDMDHENMFWYRQDPGLGLRLIYFSYDVKMKEKGDIPEGYSVSREKKERFSLILESASTNQTSMYLCASKTGHSPLHFGNGTRLTVT.

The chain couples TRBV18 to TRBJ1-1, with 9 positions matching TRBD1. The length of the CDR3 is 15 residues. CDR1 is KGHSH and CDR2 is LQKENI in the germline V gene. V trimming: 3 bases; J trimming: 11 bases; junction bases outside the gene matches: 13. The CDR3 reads CASSPSSGQGQSAFF. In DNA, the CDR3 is TGTGCCAGCTCACCGTCATCCGGACAGGGGCAATCGGCTTTCTTT.

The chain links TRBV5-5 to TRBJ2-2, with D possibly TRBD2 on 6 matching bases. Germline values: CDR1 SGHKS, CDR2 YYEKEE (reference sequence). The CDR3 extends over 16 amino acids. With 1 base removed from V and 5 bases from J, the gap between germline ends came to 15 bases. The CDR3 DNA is TGTGCCAGCAGCTTGAGTCCGCGGAGGGAGACCGGGGAGCTGTTTTTT. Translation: CASSLSPRRETGELFF.

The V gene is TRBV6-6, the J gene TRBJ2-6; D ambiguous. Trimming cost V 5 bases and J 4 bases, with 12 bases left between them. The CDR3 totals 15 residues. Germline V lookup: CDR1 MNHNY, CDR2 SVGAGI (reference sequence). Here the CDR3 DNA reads TGTGCCAGCAGTGAGGTCCAACGGGGGGCCAACGTCCTGACTTTC. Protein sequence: CASSEVQRGANVLTF.

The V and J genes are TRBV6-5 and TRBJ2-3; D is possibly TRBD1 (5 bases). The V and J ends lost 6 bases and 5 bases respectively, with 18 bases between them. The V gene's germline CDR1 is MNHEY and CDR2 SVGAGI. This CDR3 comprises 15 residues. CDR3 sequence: CASSNSAGLLDTQYF. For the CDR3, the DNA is TGTGCCAGCAGCAACTCGGCAGGGTTGCTAGATACGCAGTATTTT.